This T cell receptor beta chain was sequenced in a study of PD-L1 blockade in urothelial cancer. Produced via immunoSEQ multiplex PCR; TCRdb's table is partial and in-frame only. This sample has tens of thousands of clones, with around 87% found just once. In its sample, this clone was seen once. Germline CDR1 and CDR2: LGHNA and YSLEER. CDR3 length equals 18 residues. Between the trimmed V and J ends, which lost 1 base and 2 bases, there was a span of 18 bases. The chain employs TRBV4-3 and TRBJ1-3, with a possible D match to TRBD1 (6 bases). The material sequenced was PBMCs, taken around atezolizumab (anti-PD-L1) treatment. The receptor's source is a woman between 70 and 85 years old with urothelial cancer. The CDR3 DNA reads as TGCGCCAGCAGCCAAGGTCTTGGGGGGGGGCACCCTGGAAACACCATATATTTT. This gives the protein CASSQGLGGGHPGNTIYF.